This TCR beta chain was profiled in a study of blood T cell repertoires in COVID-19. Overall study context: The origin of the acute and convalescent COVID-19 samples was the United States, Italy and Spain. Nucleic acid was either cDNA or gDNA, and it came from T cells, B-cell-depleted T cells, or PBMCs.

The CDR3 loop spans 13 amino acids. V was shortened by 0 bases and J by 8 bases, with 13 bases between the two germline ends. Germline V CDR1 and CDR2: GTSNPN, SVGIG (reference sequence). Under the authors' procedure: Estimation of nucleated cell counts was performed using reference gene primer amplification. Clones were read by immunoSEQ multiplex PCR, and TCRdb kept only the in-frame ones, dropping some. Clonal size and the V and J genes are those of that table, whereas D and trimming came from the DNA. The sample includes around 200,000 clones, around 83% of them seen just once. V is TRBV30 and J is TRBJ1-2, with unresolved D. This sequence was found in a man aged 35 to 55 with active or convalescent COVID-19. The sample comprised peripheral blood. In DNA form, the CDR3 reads TGTGCCTGGAGTGTAGTGAGAGTCTTCGGCTACACCTTC. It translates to CAWSVVRVFGYTF.